Below are 22 T cell receptor beta chains sequenced from a single sample in a study of T cell repertoires in cytomegalovirus infection. The antigens of these receptors remain unknown. TCRdb independently ran MiXCR on the reads; one entry per CDR3 protein. The repertoire includes tens of thousands of distinct CDR3 sequences, around 20% of them detected once, and 60% to 75% sits in the top ten. This sample comprised CD8+ T cells from cultured PBMCs, obtained from culture after CMV antigen stimulation. These receptors were taken from a human donor in good health (CMV status not recorded). Some clones in this sample may be carry-over from other donors' samples.

This chain connects TRBV7-8 to TRBJ2-7; 8 bases are a match to TRBD1. Germline CDR1 is SGHVS and CDR2 is FQNEAQ. V trimming: 5 bases; J trimming: 2 bases; junction bases outside the gene matches: 8. The CDR3 spans 15 residues. The CDR3 nucleotides are TGTGCCAGCAGCACCCGGACAGGGTGGCCCTACGAGCAGTACTTC. As protein: CASSTRTGWPYEQYF.

The chain uses TRBV19 and TRBJ2-7; maybe TRBD2 (6 bases). This CDR3 comprises 15 residues. CDR1 and CDR2 (germline): LNHDA, SQIVND (reference sequence). V was shortened by 6 bases and J by 2 bases, with 17 bases between the two germline ends. Written as DNA, the CDR3 is TGTGCCAGTAGCCCCGAAGGAGGGATTGCCTACGAGCAGTACTTC. Translating gives CASSPEGGIAYEQYF. Complete variable domain (other parts from reference TRBV19 and TRBJ2-7): DGGITQSPKYLFRKEGQNVTLSCEQNLNHDAMYWYRQDPGQGLRLIYYSQIVNDFQKGDIAEGYSVSREKKESFPLTVTSAQKNPTAFYLCASSPEGGIAYEQYFGPGTRLTVT.

V and J are TRBV11-2 and TRBJ1-6, with a weak D call TRBD1 (6 bases). V lost 4 bases to trimming and J lost 9 bases, with 16 bases between them. The CDR3 loop spans 15 amino acids. Germline V gene lookup returns CDR1 SGHAT and CDR2 FQNNGV. Here the CDR3 DNA reads TGTGCCAGCAGCTCGCCTCCAGTAGGGGGTTCACCCCTCCACTTT. This sequence encodes CASSSPPVGGSPLHF.

This clonotype was seen only a few times. The chain couples TRBV4-1 to TRBJ1-5; D is uncertain. Trimming removed 1 base at V and 3 bases at J, with 10 bases between. The CDR3 totals 15 residues. In germline, CDR1 is MGHRA, CDR2 YSYEKL. Written as DNA, the CDR3 is TGCGCCAGCAGCCAAGTACCGGGGTCCAATCAGCCCCAGCATTTT. This translates into CASSQVPGSNQPQHF.

This chain connects TRBV7-2 to TRBJ2-7; 14 bases are shared with TRBD2. The V gene's germline CDR1 is SGHTA and CDR2 FQGNSA. The junction had 11 bases not matched to a gene; V was cut back by 5 bases and J by 2 bases. This CDR3 region has 18 residues. The CDR3 DNA sequence: TGTGCCAGCAGCCTAAAGACTAGCGGGGGGGCTCTAACCTACGAGCAGTACTTC. It encodes CASSLKTSGGALTYEQYF. Complete variable domain (other parts from reference TRBV7-2 and TRBJ2-7): GAGVSQSPSNKVTEKGKDVELRCDPISGHTALYWYRQSLGQGLEFLIYFQGNSAPDKSGLPSDRFSAERTGGSVSTLTIQRTQQEDSAVYLCASSLKTSGGALTYEQYFGPGTRLTVT.

The V gene is TRBV27, the J gene TRBJ1-1, with D perhaps TRBD1 (5 bases). The CDR3 has 13 amino acids. CDR1 MNHEY and CDR2 SMNVEV come from the germline V gene (reference sequence). V lost 0 bases to trimming and J lost 5 bases, with 7 bases between them. The CDR3 nucleotides read TGTGCCAGCAGTTTATCGGGGGTAACTGAAGCTTTCTTT. Encoded protein: CASSLSGVTEAFF.

This rearrangement joins TRBV6-4 to TRBJ2-1; 8 positions agree with TRBD2. V lost 5 bases and J lost 4; bases outside the gene matches: 7. Germline loops: CDR1 MRHNA, CDR2 SNTAGT. The CDR3 is 15 residues long. The CDR3 bases are TGTGCCAGCAGTCTACGGGGGGGCTCTTACAATGAGCAGTTCTTC. Translating gives CASSLRGGSYNEQFF.

This clonotype was detected only a few times. CDR3 DNA: TGTGCCAGCAGCCTGACGAGGGGACTAGCCAAAAACATTCAGTACTTC. Translated, it gives CASSLTRGLAKNIQYF. The chain is built from TRBV7-9 and TRBJ2-4; maybe TRBD2 (6 bases). V was clipped by 5 bases and J by 0 bases, with 14 bases between them. The CDR3 sequence is 16 residues long. Per germline, CDR1 SEHNR and CDR2 FQNEAQ (reference sequence).

This clonotype was picked up a small number of times. The chain employs TRBV4-3 and TRBJ2-1, with D perhaps TRBD2 (6 bases). The CDR3 consists of 17 residues. CDR1 and CDR2 from the germline V gene are LGHNA and YSLEER. V lost 0 bases and J 4 bases, leaving 16 bases between the germline ends. CDR3 sequence (DNA): TGCGCCAGCAGCCAAGAAATTTATGGGCTAGCGTACAATGAGCAGTTCTTC. Encoded protein: CASSQEIYGLAYNEQFF.

This sequence joins TRBV7-9 and TRBJ1-4; TRBD1 is a possible D gene (6 bases). CDR3 length: 16 residues. Germline lookup yields CDR1 SEHNR and CDR2 FQNEAQ (reference sequence). The V gene lost 3 bases and the J gene lost 8 bases, with 19 bases spanning the gap. The CDR3 is CASSLGIQGGGEKLFF. CDR3 DNA sequence: TGTGCCAGCAGCTTGGGGATACAGGGAGGAGGCGAAAAACTGTTTTTT.

This clonotype occurred a few times. This chain links TRBV20-1 with TRBJ1-5; TRBD1 aligns across 8 bases. The CDR3 sequence is 13 residues long. Germline-derived CDR1 and CDR2 are DFQATT and SNEGSKA (reference sequence). The V and J ends lost 2 bases and 7 bases, in that order; junction bases with no gene match: 4. The CDR3 sequence: CSARQGARQPQHF. The CDR3 nucleotides are TGCAGTGCTAGACAGGGGGCGCGGCAGCCCCAGCATTTT.

The V gene is TRBV9, the J gene TRBJ2-1; D might be TRBD1 (5 bases). The CDR3 contains 17 residues. The germline V gene has CDR1 SGDLS and CDR2 YYNGEE. The ends were cut back, 4 bases at V and 0 bases at J, with 17 bases in the middle. In nucleotides, the CDR3 is TGTGCCAGCAGCCCTAGGGGCCACTTGAGCTCCTACAATGAGCAGTTCTTC. Translated, it gives CASSPRGHLSSYNEQFF.

The J gene is TRBJ1-1, the V gene TRBV19; D possibly corresponds to TRBD1 (5 bases). Trimming pared 3 bases from V and 4 bases from J, leaving 15 bases between. The CDR3 has 15 residues. Germline CDR1 LNHDA, CDR2 SQIVND (reference sequence). The CDR3 DNA is TGTGCCAGTAGTATTCCGGGGGAATGGATCACTGAAGCTTTCTTT. Translation gives CASSIPGEWITEAFF.

The CDR3, as DNA: TGTGCCAGCAGTGAAGATAGAGGACAGGGCTTCTACGAGCAGTACTTC. It is translated as CASSEDRGQGFYEQYF. The genes are TRBV6-1 and TRBJ2-7, with 8 bases lining up with TRBD1. The CDR3 runs 16 residues. The trim removed 1 base at V and 3 bases at J, leaving 8 bases unmatched. Germline-derived CDR1 and CDR2 are MNHNS and SASEGT.

In its sample, this clonotype was seen a few times. The V gene is TRBV19, the J gene TRBJ1-5; maybe TRBD1 (6 bases). V gave up 8 bases and J gave up 3 bases, with 17 bases separating them. The CDR3 is made up of 15 amino acids. Germline CDR1 is LNHDA and CDR2 is SQIVND (reference sequence). For the CDR3, the DNA is TGTGCCAGTTATGACAGGAACCAAGTCAATCAGCCCCAGCATTTT. Translation gives CASYDRNQVNQPQHF.

There are a few counts of this clonotype. The chain is built from TRBV7-8 and TRBJ1-1; 7 nucleotides line up with TRBD1. Trimming removed 3 bases from V and 3 bases from J; junction bases left unmatched: 4. The germline V gene has CDR1 SGHVS and CDR2 FQNEAQ. The CDR3 spans 14 residues. The CDR3 coding sequence is TGTGCCAGCAGCTTCAGCAGGGGGGACACTGAAGCTTTCTTT. It is translated as CASSFSRGDTEAFF.

J is TRBJ1-2 and V is TRBV7-9, with 7 bases matching TRBD1. Unmatched junction bases numbered 5, after V lost 5 bases and J lost 2 bases. Germline V gene data show CDR1 as SEHNR and CDR2 as FQNEAQ (reference sequence). The CDR3 is 14 residues long. CDR3 region: CASSSDRANYGYTF. CDR3 DNA sequence: TGTGCCAGCAGCAGCGACAGGGCGAACTATGGCTACACCTTC.

The DNA for the CDR3 is TGTGCGGCTTGGGGGAGAGCGAGCAATCAGCCCCAGCATTTT. This codes for CAAWGRASNQPQHF. The chain joins TRBV6-2 or TRBV6-3 to TRBJ1-5; D might be TRBD1 (5 bases). The CDR3 has 14 residues. Germline CDR1 and CDR2: MNHEY and SVGEGT.

The genes are TRBV28 and TRBJ1-6; D remains ambiguous. The CDR3 totals 15 residues. V was pared by 4 bases and J by 10 bases, with 17 bases between. Germline V gives CDR1 MDHEN, CDR2 SYDVKM. CDR3 coding DNA: TGTGCCAGCAGTTCCCGGACTGGCCCGGAATCACCCCTCCACTTT. Translated, it gives CASSSRTGPESPLHF.

V gene TRBV6-8 combines with J gene TRBJ1-4, with 7 bases fitting TRBD1. Germline loops: CDR1 MNHGY, CDR2 SAAAGT. CDR3 size: 13 residues. Trimming removed 7 bases from V and 7 bases from J; junction bases left unmatched: 6. CDR3 in amino acids: CASTDRVGEKLFF. For the CDR3, the DNA is TGTGCCAGCACCGACAGGGTCGGTGAAAAACTGTTTTTT.

This rearrangement joins TRBV6-1 to TRBJ1-5; D unresolved. The CDR3 has 16 amino acids. The V gene's germline CDR1 is MNHNS and CDR2 SASEGT. The germline V and J ends were trimmed by 5 bases and 5 bases, with 19 bases remaining between them. The CDR3 protein is CASSPSGATQHQPQHF. In DNA form, the CDR3 reads TGTGCCAGCAGTCCCTCAGGAGCCACCCAGCATCAGCCCCAGCATTTT.

The chain recombines TRBV11-2 with TRBJ1-2; D ambiguous. V shed 2 bases and J shed 4 bases, with 11 bases lying between them. CDR3 size: 14 residues. The germline CDR1 and CDR2 sequences are SGHAT and FQNNGV. CDR3 residues: CASSLRAPGYGYTF. The CDR3 DNA sequence: TGTGCCAGCAGCTTACGGGCGCCCGGCTATGGCTACACCTTC.